The next 8 T cell receptor beta chains were all read from a single sample in a study of blood T cells in healthy people across ages. The use of a sample-barcoded 5' primer and a J-beta primer mix characterized a second PCR of roughly 7 to 11 cycles. TCRdb ran MiXCR on the 5' RACE reads and lists one entry per CDR3 protein. Here the sample spans around 2 million distinct CDR3 sequences, around 40% being singletons. Sequenced sample: blood. Receptors were obtained from a human donor in good health.

This rearrangement joins TRBV5-1 to TRBJ2-7; 7 bases agree with TRBD2. Germline CDR1 and CDR2: SGHRS and YFSETQ. This CDR3 is built from 14 residues. Trimming at V came to 7 bases and at J to 4 bases, leaving 11 bases not matched to a gene. The CDR3 loop reads CASSRRGTSYEQYF. As DNA, the CDR3 is TGCGCCAGCTCCAGGCGGGGGACTTCGTACGAGCAGTACTTC. Drawing the rest from reference TRBV5-1 and TRBJ2-7, the complete variable domain is KAGVTQTPRYLIKTRGQQVTLSCSPISGHRSVSWYQQTPGQGLQFLFEYFSETQRNKGNFPGRFSGRQFSNSRSEMNVSTLELGDSALYLCASSRRGTSYEQYFGPGTRLTVT.

Comment on this clonotype: The junction shows a germline mismatch at one end, possibly a read error. V gene TRBV5-6 combines with J gene TRBJ1-3, with 7 bases that match TRBD1. Germline V gene data show CDR1 as SGHDT and CDR2 as YYEEEE. This CDR3 is 17 amino acids long. This chain's CDR3 is CAGSLFTGESSGNTIYF. In DNA form, the CDR3 reads TGTGCCGGCAGCTTGTTTACAGGGGAAAGCTCTGGAAACACCATATATTTT.

This clonotype was seen only a few times. The chain employs TRBV20-1 and TRBJ2-5; possibly TRBD1 or TRBD2 for D (6 bases each). Germline V gives CDR1 DFQATT, CDR2 SNEGSKA (reference sequence). The CDR3 extends over 14 amino acids. With 3 bases removed from V and 0 bases from J, the gap between germline ends came to 11 bases. In DNA, the CDR3 is TGCAGTGCTAGGAGGGGGGCCAACCAAGAGACCCAGTACTTC. Its translation: CSARRGANQETQYF.

This clonotype has a handful of counts. The chain is built from TRBV7-9 and TRBJ2-1; D call uncertain. The V and J ends lost 10 bases and 14 bases respectively, with 9 bases between them. This CDR3 spans 8 amino acids. The germline V gene encodes CDR1 SEHNR and CDR2 FQNEAQ (reference sequence). CDR3 nucleotides: TGTGCCACCCAGAGTAAGTTCTTC. Its translation is CATQSKFF.

This clonotype was seen a handful of times. At one of its ends the junction is not consistent with the germline gene, which may arise from a read error. The rearrangement uses TRBV7-2 and TRBJ1-5; D perhaps matches TRBD1 (5 bases). Per germline, CDR1 SGHTA and CDR2 FQGNSA. The CDR3 consists of 15 residues. This chain's CDR3 is CAGSLVVRDNQPQHF. CDR3 nucleotides: TGTGCCGGCAGCTTAGTAGTCAGGGACAATCAGCCCCAGCATTTT.

In the case of this clonotype: Possible read error: a much larger clone is one base away. This rearrangement joins TRBV4-3 to TRBJ2-3; 8 bases agree with TRBD2. CDR1 is LGHNA and CDR2 is YSLEER in the germline V gene. V shed 0 bases, J shed 0 bases, and the junction held 8 bases outside the gene matches. CDR3 length: 18 residues. Here the CDR3 DNA reads TGCGCCAGCAGCCAAGATTGGCCTAGCGGGCGGAGCACAGATACGCAGTATTTT. The encoded protein is CASSQDWPSGRSTDTQYF.

The gene calls are TRBV4-3 and TRBJ2-3; D not certain. The germline V and J ends were trimmed by 4 bases and 2 bases, with 7 bases remaining between them. Germline CDR1 LGHNA, CDR2 YSLEER. The CDR3 covers 13 residues. CDR3 nucleotide sequence: TGCGCCAGCAGCCTCCGACTCACAGATACGCAGTATTTT. Amino acids: CASSLRLTDTQYF.

The CDR3 loop reads CASSFRVASVYEQYF. The CDR3 nucleotides read TGTGCCAGCAGCTTTAGAGTAGCCAGCGTCTACGAGCAGTACTTC. V gene TRBV7-2 combines with J gene TRBJ2-1; D is uncertain. Gene TRBJ2-7 matches the end of the DNA better, so the J call may be wrong. Germline CDR1 is SGHTA and CDR2 is FQGNSA. The CDR3 length is 15 residues.